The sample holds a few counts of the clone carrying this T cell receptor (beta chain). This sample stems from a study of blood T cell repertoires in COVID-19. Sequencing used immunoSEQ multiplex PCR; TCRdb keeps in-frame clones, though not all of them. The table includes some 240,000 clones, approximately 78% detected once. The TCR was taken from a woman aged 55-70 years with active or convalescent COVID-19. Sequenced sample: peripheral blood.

CDR3: CASSTHRGTNYGYTF. DNA of the CDR3: TGTGCCAGCAGCACCCACAGGGGGACTAACTATGGCTACACCTTC. The chain couples TRBV7-9 to TRBJ1-2; the match to TRBD1 covers 8 bases. This CDR3 region has 15 residues. The J segment lost 0 bases and the V segment lost 5 bases, leaving 5 bases of the junction unmatched. Germline assignment: CDR1 SEHNR and CDR2 FQNEAQ (reference sequence).